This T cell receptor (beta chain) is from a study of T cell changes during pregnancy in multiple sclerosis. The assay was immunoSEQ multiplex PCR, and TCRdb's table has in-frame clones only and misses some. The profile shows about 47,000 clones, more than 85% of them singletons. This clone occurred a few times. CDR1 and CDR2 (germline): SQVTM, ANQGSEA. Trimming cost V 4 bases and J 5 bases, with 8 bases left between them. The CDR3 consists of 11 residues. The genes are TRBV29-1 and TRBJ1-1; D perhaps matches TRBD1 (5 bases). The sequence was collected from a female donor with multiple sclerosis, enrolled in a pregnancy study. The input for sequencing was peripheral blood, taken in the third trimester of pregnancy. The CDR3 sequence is CSVVPGTEAFF. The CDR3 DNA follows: TGCAGCGTTGTTCCAGGGACTGAAGCTTTCTTT.